This TCR beta chain is from a study of cytomegalovirus exposure and HLA in healthy donors. Overall study findings and caveats: Using the classifier, cytomegalovirus status was reportedly diagnosed with high specificity and sensitivity. In a later analysis, most CMV-associated TCR beta chains appeared HLA-restricted.

CDR1 is SGHAT and CDR2 is FQDESV in the germline V gene (reference sequence). This CDR3 spans 14 amino acids. J lost 3 bases, V lost 3 bases, and 4 bases had no gene match. In the PCR, 60 Vbeta and 13 Jbeta primers were used. Sequencing was performed with immunoSEQ multiplex PCR; in TCRdb, only in-frame clones are kept and a portion is missing. The table records 150,000 to 250,000 clones, about four fifths of them present only once. This clone was recorded a few times. Its antigen is still unknown. Sample: PBMCs. This chain links TRBV11-1 with TRBJ1-1, with 7 bases that match TRBD1. The clonotype originates from a boy aged 2 to 9 in good health and CMV-seronegative. The CDR3 bases are TGTGCCAGCAGCTTCCGACAGGGCCACACTGAAGCTTTCTTT. Amino acids: CASSFRQGHTEAFF.